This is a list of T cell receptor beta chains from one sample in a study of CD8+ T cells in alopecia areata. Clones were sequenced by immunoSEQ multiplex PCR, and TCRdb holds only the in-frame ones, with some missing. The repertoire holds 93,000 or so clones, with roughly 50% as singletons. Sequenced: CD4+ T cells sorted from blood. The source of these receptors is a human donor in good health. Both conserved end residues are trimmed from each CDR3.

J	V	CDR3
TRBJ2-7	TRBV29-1	SVVPFREQY
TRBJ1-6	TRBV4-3	ASSQGRRVVASPLH
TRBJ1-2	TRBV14	ASSRTRDRGHYGYT
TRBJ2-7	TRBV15	ATSREGFSSYEQY
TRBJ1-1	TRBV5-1	ASSSPSTTGVMNTEAF
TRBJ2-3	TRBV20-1	SAPRTDTQY
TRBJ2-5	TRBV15	ATRRDRDRETQY
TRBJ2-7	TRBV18	ASSPRGTSMSYEQY
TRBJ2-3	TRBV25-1	ASSERAIAGGTDTQY
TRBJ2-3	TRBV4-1	ASSQEGIALSTDTQY
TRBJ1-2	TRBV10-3	AIRDTATNYGYT
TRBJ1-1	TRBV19	ASSIVVNTEAF
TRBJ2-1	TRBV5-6	ASSLPPGQGYNEQF
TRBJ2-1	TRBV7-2	ASSLSGTDNEQF
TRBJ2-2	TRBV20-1	SARIDGELF
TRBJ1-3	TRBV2	ASSEAGHTIY
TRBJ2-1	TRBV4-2	ASSQATTGGYNEQF
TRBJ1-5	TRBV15	ATSSRRTSNQPQH